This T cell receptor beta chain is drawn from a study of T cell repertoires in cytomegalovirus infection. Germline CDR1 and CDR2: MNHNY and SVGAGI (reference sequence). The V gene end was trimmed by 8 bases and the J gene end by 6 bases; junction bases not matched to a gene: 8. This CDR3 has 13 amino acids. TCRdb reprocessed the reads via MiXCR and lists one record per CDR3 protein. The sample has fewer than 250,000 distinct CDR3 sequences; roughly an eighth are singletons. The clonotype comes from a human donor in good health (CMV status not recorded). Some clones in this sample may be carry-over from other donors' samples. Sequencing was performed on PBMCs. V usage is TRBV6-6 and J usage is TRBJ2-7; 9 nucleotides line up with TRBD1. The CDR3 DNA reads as TGTGCCAGCCTACAGGGGGCAACGGGCGAGCAGTACTTC. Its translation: CASLQGATGEQYF.